The 12 T cell receptor beta chains given below trace back to one sample, sequenced in a study of blood T cells in healthy people across ages. Through a sample-barcoded 5' primer and a J-beta primer mix, a second PCR was run for roughly 7 to 11 cycles. TCRdb itself ran the 5' RACE reads through MiXCR, one entry per CDR3 protein. The table has 1 million or so distinct CDR3 sequences, under 55% seen once. The sample comprised blood. These receptor sequences come from a woman aged 55-70 years in good health.

There are many counts of this clonotype. The junction shows a germline mismatch at one end, possibly a read error. The chain couples TRBV2 to TRBJ1-6; 9 positions agree with TRBD1. Germline values: CDR1 SNHLY, CDR2 FYNNEI. This CDR3 spans 15 amino acids. CDR3 loop: CASSQGQGYSSPLHF. DNA for the CDR3: TGTGCCAGCAGCCAAGGACAGGGGTATAGTTCACCCCTCCACTTT.

This clonotype was seen a handful of times. The chain joins TRBV7-2 to TRBJ2-5; tentative D call: TRBD2 (6 bases). The end of the DNA fits TRBJ2-7 better, so the J call may be wrong. Per the germline V gene, CDR1 is SGHTA and CDR2 is FQGNSA. The CDR3 is made up of 13 amino acids. The DNA for the CDR3 is TGTGCCAGCAGCCCGGGACTCGGGGGCGAGCAGTACTTC. This sequence encodes CASSPGLGGEQYF.

This clonotype was seen a single time. DNA for the CDR3: TGTGCCAGCAGCTTGCCCCCCGGACAGCTGAACACCGGGGAGCTGTTTTTT. Its protein is CASSLPPGQLNTGELFF. The genes are TRBV5-6 and TRBJ2-2, with D perhaps TRBD1 (6 bases). CDR3 length: 17 amino acids. Deletions cut 1 base from V and 1 base from J, with 14 bases between. Germline loops: CDR1 SGHDT, CDR2 YYEEEE. The full variable domain, in which reference TRBV5-6 and TRBJ2-2 provide the parts outside the CDR3, is DAGVTQSPTHLIKTRGQQVTLRCSPKSGHDTVSWYQQALGQGPQFIFQYYEEEERQRGNFPDRFSGHQFPNYSSELNVNALLLGDSALYLCASSLPPGQLNTGELFFGEGSRLTVL.

This rearrangement joins TRBV28 to TRBJ1-1; maybe TRBD1 (5 bases). The ends were cut back, 7 bases at V and 1 base at J, with 13 bases in the middle. CDR3 size: 14 residues. Germline CDR1 reads MDHEN; CDR2 reads SYDVKM. The CDR3 reads CASNLDSPNTEAFF. In DNA form, the CDR3 reads TGTGCCAGCAATCTCGACAGCCCGAACACTGAAGCTTTCTTT.

The chain employs TRBV28 and TRBJ1-4, with a tentative D call TRBD1 (5 bases). Trimming left V 6 bases short and J 4 bases short, with 15 bases between. The CDR3 has 15 amino acids. Germline CDR1 and CDR2: MDHEN and SYDVKM. As DNA, the CDR3 is TGTGCCAGCAGCCCCCAGACAGCGGGTAATGAAAAACTGTTTTTT. It specifies CASSPQTAGNEKLFF.

Concerning this clonotype itself: The junction departs from the called germline gene at one end, perhaps through a read error. The chain combines TRBV7-8 with TRBJ2-1, with D unresolved. The J call is in doubt because the DNA end fits TRBJ2-7 better. CDR1 is SGHVS, CDR2 FQNEAQ, per germline. The CDR3 is 13 residues long. DNA for the CDR3: TGTGCCGGCAGCCCGGTGGGCTTTTACGAGCAGTACTTC. Protein sequence: CAGSPVGFYEQYF.

This clonotype was seen repeatedly, ten times or more. The V and J genes are TRBV25-1 and TRBJ1-2; perhaps TRBD1 as D (6 bases). The germline V gene encodes CDR1 MGHDK and CDR2 SYGVNS. The ends were cut back, 3 bases at V and 0 bases at J, with 14 bases in the middle. The CDR3 is 16 residues long. CDR3 amino acids: CASSEGGAVTNYGYTF. The CDR3 DNA follows: TGTGCCAGCAGTGAGGGGGGGGCGGTCACTAACTATGGCTACACCTTC.

This clonotype turned up a few times. The genes are TRBV10-3 and TRBJ2-1, with TRBD2 identical over 7 bases. Germline V gives CDR1 ENHRY, CDR2 SYGVKD. The CDR3 has 14 amino acids. V lost 4 bases, J lost 5 bases, and 5 bases stayed unmatched. The CDR3 coding sequence is TGTGCCATCAGTGGTGGGACTATCAACAATGAGCAGTTCTTC. Its protein is CAISGGTINNEQFF.

V gene TRBV6-6 combines with J gene TRBJ2-4; 12 nucleotides agree with TRBD2. The closer fit of TRBJ2-7 to the DNA end suggests the J call may be wrong. The CDR3 runs to 15 residues. Looked up from germline, CDR1 is MNHNY and CDR2 is SVGAGI (reference sequence). The CDR3 region is CASSYRTSGKYEQYF. CDR3 bases: TGTGCCAGCAGTTACCGGACTAGCGGGAAGTACGAGCAGTACTTC.

CDR3 protein: CASSDEFQYEQFF. CDR3 nucleotide sequence: TGTGCCAGCAGTGATGAATTCCAGTATGAGCAGTTCTTC. The chain links TRBV2 to TRBJ2-1; D unclear. V lost 3 bases and J lost 8, with 11 bases in between. The germline V gene has CDR1 SNHLY and CDR2 FYNNEI. The CDR3 spans 13 residues.

The chain is built from TRBV11-2 and TRBJ1-4; D remains unclear. Deletions cut 1 base from V and 0 bases from J, with 9 bases between. Germline CDR1 reads SGHAT; CDR2 reads FQNNGV. The CDR3 contains 16 residues. The CDR3 spells CASSLVGTTTNEKLFF. DNA for the CDR3: TGTGCCAGCAGCTTAGTTGGCACCACAACTAATGAAAAACTGTTTTTT.

The chain links TRBV24-1 to TRBJ2-1; D might be TRBD1 (5 bases). Germline V gives CDR1 KGHDR, CDR2 SFDVKD. Trimming took off 3 bases at V and 12 bases at J, with 11 bases between the two ends. The CDR3 contains 12 residues. CDR3 in DNA: TGTGCCACCAGTGATGGGGCCCGCATGCAGTTCTTC. As protein: CATSDGARMQFF.